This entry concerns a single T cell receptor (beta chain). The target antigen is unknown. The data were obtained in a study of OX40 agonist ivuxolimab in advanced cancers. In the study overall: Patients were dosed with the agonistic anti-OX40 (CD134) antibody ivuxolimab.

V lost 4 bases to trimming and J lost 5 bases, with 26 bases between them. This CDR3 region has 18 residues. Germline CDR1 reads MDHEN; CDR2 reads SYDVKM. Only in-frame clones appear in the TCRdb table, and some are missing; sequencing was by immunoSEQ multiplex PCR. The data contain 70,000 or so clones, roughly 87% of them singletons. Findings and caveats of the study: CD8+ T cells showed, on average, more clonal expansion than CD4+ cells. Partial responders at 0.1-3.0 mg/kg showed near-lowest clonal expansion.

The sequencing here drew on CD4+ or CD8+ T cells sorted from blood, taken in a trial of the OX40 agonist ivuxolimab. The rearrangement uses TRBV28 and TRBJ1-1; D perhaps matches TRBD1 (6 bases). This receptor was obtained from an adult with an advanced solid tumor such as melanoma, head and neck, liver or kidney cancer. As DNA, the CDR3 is TGTGCCAGCAGTTCCGCATCACCCACAGGGAACGGATTTACTGAAGCTTTCTTT. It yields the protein CASSSASPTGNGFTEAFF.